Shown below are 8 T cell receptor beta chains from a single sample sequenced in a study of blood T cell repertoires in COVID-19. TCRdb's table, derived via immunoSEQ multiplex PCR, lists solely in-frame clones and lacks some. The sample has around 200,000 clones, 70% to 90% seen once. Sequencing was performed on peripheral blood. The receptors originated from a man aged 65-85 years with active or convalescent COVID-19.

The chain uses TRBV29-1 and TRBJ1-4; D uncertain. The germline V gene encodes CDR1 SQVTM and CDR2 ANQGSEA. V dropped 4 bases and J dropped 8 bases, with 11 bases sitting between them. The CDR3 totals 12 residues. CDR3 sequence: CSVVGNSEKLFF. CDR3 nucleotides: TGCAGCGTTGTGGGCAACAGCGAAAAACTGTTTTTT.

The chain is built from TRBV28 and TRBJ1-6, with 9 positions matching TRBD1. Germline values: CDR1 MDHEN, CDR2 SYDVKM. CDR3 length equals 15 residues. V was clipped by 5 bases and J by 6 bases; unmatched bases: 5. DNA for the CDR3: TGTGCCAGCAGTCTACAGGGGGCTCTTAATTCACCCCTCCACTTT. It specifies CASSLQGALNSPLHF.

Note on this clone: Other nucleotide sequences from this sample produce the same CDR3. The rearrangement links TRBV12-3 or TRBV12-4 to TRBJ2-7; perhaps TRBD2 as D (6 bases). This CDR3 region has 13 residues. Trimming stripped 2 bases from V and 3 bases from J, with 8 bases between. The CDR3 nucleotides read TGTGCCAGCAGTTTAAGGGGAGGCTACGAGCAGTACTTC. This codes for CASSLRGGYEQYF.

The rearrangement uses TRBV11-2 and TRBJ2-7; TRBD2 agrees at 14 bases. This CDR3 is built from 15 residues. Germline V gene data show CDR1 as SGHAT and CDR2 as FQNNGV. The trim removed 6 bases at V and 4 bases at J, leaving 5 bases unmatched. In nucleotides, the CDR3 is TGTGCCAGCAGGGCGCGGACTAGCGGGAGGTACGAGCAGTACTTC. This translates into CASRARTSGRYEQYF.

The chain uses TRBV6-6 and TRBJ1-5; D not resolved. V was pared by 6 bases and J by 5 bases, with 14 bases between. Germline V gene lookup returns CDR1 MNHNY and CDR2 SVGAGI (reference sequence). The CDR3 has 14 amino acids. CDR3 sequence: CASRWTDFDQPQHF. CDR3 bases: TGTGCCAGCAGATGGACGGACTTTGATCAGCCCCAGCATTTT.

This clone has just a few counts. The chain has TRBV27 and TRBJ2-3; 8 bases are a match to TRBD1. Germline V gene sequence: CDR1 MNHEY, CDR2 SMNVEV (reference sequence). V gave up 4 bases and J gave up 14 bases; unmatched junction bases: 8. The CDR3 sequence is 12 residues long. CDR3 loop: CASSSRTGSWYF. In DNA, the CDR3 is TGTGCCAGCAGTTCCCGGACAGGGTCATGGTATTTT.

The chain carries TRBV18 and TRBJ1-5; D gene ambiguous. The CDR3 consists of 15 residues. The V gene's germline CDR1 is KGHSH and CDR2 LQKENI. V lost 6 bases and J lost 5, with 17 bases in between. CDR3 region: CASSLFGGVDQPQHF. The CDR3 nucleotides read TGTGCCAGCTCCCTGTTCGGCGGGGTCGATCAGCCCCAGCATTTT.

V gene TRBV14 combines with J gene TRBJ2-3; 11 nucleotides agree with TRBD2. Germline V gene lookup returns CDR1 SGHDN and CDR2 FVKESK. V lost 3 bases and J lost 6; bases outside the gene matches: 8. The CDR3 covers 16 residues. This CDR3 is CASSQWTSGPEDTQYF. The CDR3 region has the DNA TGTGCCAGCAGCCAGTGGACTAGCGGGCCCGAGGATACGCAGTATTTT. The entire variable domain, with the rest obtained from reference TRBV14 and TRBJ2-3, is as follows: EAGVTQFPSHSVIEKGQTVTLRCDPISGHDNLYWYRRVMGKEIKFLLHFVKESKQDESGMPNNRFLAERTGGTYSTLKVQPAELEDSGVYFCASSQWTSGPEDTQYFGPGTRLTVL.